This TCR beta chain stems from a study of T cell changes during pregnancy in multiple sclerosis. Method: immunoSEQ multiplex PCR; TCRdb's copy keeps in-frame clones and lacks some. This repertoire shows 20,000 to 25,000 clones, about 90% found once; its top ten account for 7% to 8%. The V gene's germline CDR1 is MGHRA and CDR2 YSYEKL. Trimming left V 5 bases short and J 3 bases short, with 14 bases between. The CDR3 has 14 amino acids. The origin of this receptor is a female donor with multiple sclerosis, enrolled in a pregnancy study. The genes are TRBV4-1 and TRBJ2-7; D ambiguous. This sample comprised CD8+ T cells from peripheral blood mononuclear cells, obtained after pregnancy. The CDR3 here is CASSVPPLNYEQYF. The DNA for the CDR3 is TGCGCCAGCAGCGTCCCTCCGTTAAACTACGAGCAGTACTTC.